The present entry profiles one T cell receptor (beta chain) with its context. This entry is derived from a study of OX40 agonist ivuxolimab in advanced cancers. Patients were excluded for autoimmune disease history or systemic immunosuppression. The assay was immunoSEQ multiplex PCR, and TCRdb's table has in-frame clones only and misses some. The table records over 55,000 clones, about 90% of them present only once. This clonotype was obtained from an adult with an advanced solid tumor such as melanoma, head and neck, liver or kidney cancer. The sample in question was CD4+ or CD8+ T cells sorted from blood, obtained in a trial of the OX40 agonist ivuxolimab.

CDR3 nucleotides: TGTGCCAGCAGTAGTATGGGGGGAGGGCCGTCGTCAGATACGCAGTATTTT. Its protein product is CASSSMGGGPSSDTQYF. This chain links TRBV11-2 with TRBJ2-3; 7 positions agree with TRBD2. Looked up from germline, CDR1 is SGHAT and CDR2 is FQNNGV. V shed 6 bases and J 4 bases; nucleotides not matched to a gene: 16. The CDR3 is 17 residues long.